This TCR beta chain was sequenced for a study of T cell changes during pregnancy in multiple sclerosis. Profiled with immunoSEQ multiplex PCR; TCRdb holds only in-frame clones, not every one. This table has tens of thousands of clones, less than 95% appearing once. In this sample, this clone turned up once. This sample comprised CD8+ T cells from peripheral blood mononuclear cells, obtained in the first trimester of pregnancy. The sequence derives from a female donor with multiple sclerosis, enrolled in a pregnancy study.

CDR3 nucleotides: TGTGCCAGCACGACTAGCCCTACTAACACCGGGGAGCTGTTTTTT. Protein product: CASTTSPTNTGELFF. The chain couples TRBV7-8 to TRBJ2-2, with TRBD2 matching 7 bases. This CDR3 has 15 residues. V lost 7 bases and J lost 2; bases outside the gene matches: 7. Germline CDR1 and CDR2: SGHVS and FQNEAQ.